A selection of T cell receptor beta chains follows, all from one sample in a study of control samples from healthy donors and cancer patients. Method: immunoSEQ multiplex PCR; TCRdb's copy keeps in-frame clones and lacks some. The sample records roughly 80,000 clones, over 75% being singletons. What was sequenced was blood. These receptors all stem from a woman between 50 and 59 years old in good health. Both conserved end residues are part of each CDR3. Fields, in order: V gene, D gene, J gene, clone size, CDR3 length, CDR3 protein, CDR3 DNA. The D gene is left open where the match is weak. Part of the rows lack a size; the others show once, few, many or a class for expanded clones.

>TRBV10-2|-|TRBJ1-4|-|16
CASSEIWTGPNEKLFF
TGCGCCAGCAGTGAGATTTGGACGGGCCCTAATGAAAAACTGTTTTTT
>TRBV6-2/TRBV6-3|-|TRBJ1-5|-|14
CASSLIGGNQPQHF
TGTGCCAGCAGTTTGATAGGTGGCAATCAGCCCCAGCATTTT
>TRBV9|-|TRBJ1-6|-|14
CASSETGYSSPLHF
TGTGCCAGCAGCGAAACAGGGTATAGTTCACCCCTCCACTTT
>TRBV11-2|TRBD1|TRBJ1-5|-|14
CASSLGTGGQPQHF
TGTGCCAGCAGCTTGGGGACAGGGGGACAGCCCCAGCATTTT
>TRBV12-3/TRBV12-4|-|TRBJ1-2|-|13
CASSLGQDRGYTF
TGTGCCAGCAGTTTGGGGCAGGATCGCGGCTACACCTTC
>TRBV7-9|-|TRBJ1-2|-|15
CASTTLSPGTAGYTF
TGTGCCAGCACGACCCTTTCCCCTGGGACCGCTGGCTACACCTTC
>TRBV18|-|TRBJ2-7|-|12
CASSMGRYEQYF
TGTGCCAGCTCTATGGGCCGATACGAGCAGTACTTC
>TRBV6-1|-|TRBJ1-2|-|11
CASSEGRGYTF
TGTGCCAGCAGTGAAGGTAGGGGCTACACCTTC
>TRBV20-1|-|TRBJ2-7|once|11
CSARDSYEQYF
TGCAGTGCTAGAGACTCCTACGAGCAGTACTTC
>TRBV7-9|-|TRBJ2-3|-|15
CASSSTDGGADTQYF
TGTGCCAGCAGCTCAACAGACGGCGGGGCAGATACGCAGTATTTT
>TRBV6-5|-|TRBJ1-1|-|15
CASRQKAGVNTEAFF
TGTGCCAGCAGGCAAAAGGCAGGGGTGAACACTGAAGCTTTCTTT
>TRBV20-1|-|TRBJ1-1|-|11
CSARRPGEAFF
TGCAGTGCTAGGAGGCCTGGTGAAGCTTTCTTT
>TRBV19|-|TRBJ2-1|-|14
CASSYWGTYNEQFF
TGTGCCAGTAGTTATTGGGGGACCTACAATGAGCAGTTCTTC
>TRBV6-4|TRBD1|TRBJ1-1|-|13
CASSVNTGAEAFF
TGTGCCAGCAGCGTAAATACAGGGGCCGAAGCTTTCTTT
>TRBV2|-|TRBJ2-7|-|12
CASSWTPYEQYF
TGTGCCAGCAGTTGGACACCCTACGAGCAGTACTTC
>TRBV9|-|TRBJ1-2|-|14
CASSALTGYYGYTF
TGTGCCAGCAGCGCTTTGACAGGCTACTATGGCTACACCTTC
>TRBV7-9|-|TRBJ1-1|-|15
CASSLAGERYTEAFF
TGTGCCAGCAGCTTAGCTGGGGAAAGGTACACTGAAGCTTTCTTT
>TRBV2|-|TRBJ2-4|few|12
CASKDDKNIQYF
TGTGCCAGTAAGGACGACAAAAACATTCAGTACTTC
>TRBV2|-|TRBJ1-2|-|12
CASINRNYGYTF
TGTGCCAGCATCAATCGAAACTATGGCTACACCTTC
>TRBV12-5|-|TRBJ1-2|few|13
CASGYDRSYGYTF
TGTGCTAGTGGTTACGACAGGAGTTATGGCTACACCTTC
>TRBV6-1|-|TRBJ1-2|-|12
CASSDRGDGYTF
TGTGCCAGCAGTGACAGGGGAGACGGCTACACCTTC
>TRBV5-4|-|TRBJ2-3|-|17
CASSLLRGTDNTDTQYF
TGTGCCAGCAGCTTGCTTCGAGGGACGGATAACACAGATACGCAGTATTTT
>TRBV5-4|-|TRBJ1-2|-|15
CASSPETGPNYGYTF
TGTGCCAGCAGCCCTGAGACCGGCCCTAACTATGGCTACACCTTC
>TRBV2|-|TRBJ1-2|-|15
CASKDKVRDPHGYTF
TGTGCCAGCAAAGATAAGGTGCGGGATCCTCATGGCTACACCTTC
>TRBV7-9|-|TRBJ1-4|-|14
CASSPRVESGQLFF
TGTGCCAGCAGCCCTAGGGTAGAATCGGGACAACTGTTTTTT
>TRBV5-8|TRBD1|TRBJ2-6|-|19
CASSHDPGQGPPGANVLTF
TGTGCCAGCAGCCACGATCCGGGACAGGGTCCACCTGGGGCCAACGTCCTGACTTTC
>TRBV5-1|-|TRBJ1-6|few|16
CASSLFGDGEDSPLHF
TGCGCCAGCAGCTTGTTCGGGGACGGAGAAGATTCACCCCTCCACTTT
>TRBV10-1|-|TRBJ2-5|-|13
CASSDQGQETQYF
TGCGCCAGCAGTGATCAGGGTCAAGAGACCCAGTACTTC
>TRBV3-1/TRBV3-2|TRBD1|TRBJ2-7|-|15
CASSQVLGQGAEQYF
TGTGCCAGCAGCCAAGTTCTAGGGCAGGGGGCCGAGCAGTACTTC
>TRBV6-4|-|TRBJ2-1|once|13
CASSPGLYNEQFF
TGTGCCAGCAGTCCGGGCCTCTACAATGAGCAGTTCTTC
>TRBV11-2|-|TRBJ1-4|-|16
CASSISAGAFNEKLFF
TGTGCCAGCAGCATCAGCGCCGGGGCCTTTAATGAAAAACTGTTTTTT
>TRBV5-6|-|TRBJ2-3|-|15
CASSSPSARTDTQYF
TGTGCCAGCAGTAGCCCTAGCGCACGCACAGATACGCAGTATTTT
>TRBV6-2/TRBV6-3|-|TRBJ2-5|-|15
CASSYRRGHPETQYF
TGTGCCAGCAGTTACAGACGGGGGCACCCGGAGACCCAGTACTTC
>TRBV25-1|-|TRBJ2-7|-|14
CASMGGDSPYEQYF
TGTGCCAGCATGGGGGGAGACAGCCCCTACGAGCAGTACTTC
>TRBV7-9|-|TRBJ2-3|-|14
CASFLGGLADTQYF
TGTGCCAGCTTTCTTGGGGGGTTGGCAGATACGCAGTATTTT
>TRBV5-4|-|TRBJ2-7|-|14
CASSFDSSRNEQYF
TGTGCCAGCAGCTTCGATTCTAGCCGGAACGAGCAGTACTTC
>TRBV9|-|TRBJ1-4|-|13
CASTDGLSEKLFF
TGTGCCAGCACAGACGGACTATCCGAAAAACTGTTTTTT
>TRBV5-4|TRBD2|TRBJ2-1|-|16
CASSRLAGANDNEQFF
TGTGCCAGCAGCCGACTAGCGGGGGCAAACGACAATGAGCAGTTCTTC
>TRBV6-1|TRBD2|TRBJ2-3|-|15
CASSDRGGGRDTQYF
TGTGCCAGCAGTGACAGAGGCGGGGGTAGAGATACGCAGTATTTT
>TRBV3-1/TRBV3-2|TRBD1|TRBJ1-2|-|15
CASSQDRQGGNGYTF
TGTGCCAGCAGCCAAGATCGACAGGGGGGAAATGGCTACACCTTC
>TRBV6-5|-|TRBJ1-6|-|14
CASNPLGRTLPLHF
TGTGCCAGCAACCCTTTGGGGCGAACACTCCCCCTCCACTTT
>TRBV5-1|-|TRBJ2-6|-|15
CASSLEPNRANVLTF
TGCGCCAGCAGCTTGGAGCCTAACAGGGCCAACGTCCTGACTTTC
>TRBV6-6|TRBD1|TRBJ1-4|-|16
CASSATRQGRGEKLFF
TGTGCCAGCAGCGCCACAAGACAGGGCCGGGGTGAAAAACTGTTTTTT
>TRBV30|-|TRBJ2-7|-|13
CAWREYDPGEQYF
TGTGCCTGGAGAGAGTATGATCCAGGCGAGCAGTACTTC
>TRBV6-6|-|TRBJ1-1|-|13
CASSSEDHTEAFF
TGTGCCAGCAGTTCTGAAGATCACACTGAAGCTTTCTTT
>TRBV6-4|-|TRBJ2-2|-|14
CASSGSLNTGELFF
TGTGCCAGCAGTGGGTCACTGAACACCGGGGAGCTGTTTTTT
>TRBV5-6|-|TRBJ2-7|-|13
CASSLGEEKMQYF
TGTGCCAGCAGTCTTGGCGAGGAAAAAATGCAGTACTTC
>TRBV23-1|-|TRBJ2-1|-|15
CASSPSETMEREQFF
TGCGCCAGCAGCCCTAGCGAAACAATGGAACGTGAGCAGTTCTTC
>TRBV19|TRBD1|TRBJ1-2|-|15
CASHTQGAWNYGYTF
TGTGCCAGCCATACACAGGGGGCATGGAACTATGGCTACACCTTC
>TRBV6-5|-|TRBJ2-7|-|14
CATKRVLSSYEQYF
TGTGCCACCAAAAGGGTTCTGAGCTCCTACGAGCAGTACTTC
>TRBV11-2|TRBD1|TRBJ2-3|-|14
CASSLGSAGQAQYF
TGTGCCAGCAGCTTAGGGTCTGCGGGACAGGCGCAGTATTTT
>TRBV3-1/TRBV3-2|-|TRBJ2-2|-|13
CASSQDLEGELFF
TGTGCCAGCAGCCAAGATCTTGAGGGGGAGCTGTTTTTT
>TRBV11-2|-|TRBJ1-4|-|12
CASRESGEKLFF
TGTGCCAGCAGGGAGTCCGGTGAAAAACTGTTTTTT
>TRBV6-4|-|TRBJ2-1|-|14
CARLLGQRYNEQFF
TGTGCCAGGCTCCTCGGACAGCGATACAATGAGCAGTTCTTC